The rows below give T cell receptor beta chains drawn from one sample of a study of identical twins. MiXCR was run by TCRdb on the 5' RACE reads, yielding one entry per CDR3 protein. The sample lists around 280,000 distinct CDR3 sequences; 8% to 9% were seen once. The sample was also reused in another study, on yellow fever vaccine responses in identical twins.

Specimen: memory (CD45RO+) T cells sorted from blood. These receptors all stem from a woman aged 18-35 years in good health. Each CDR3 is given with its conserved first and last residue. A D gene is named only where the DNA matches it firmly. Size values are once, few and many counts, or a class for expanded clones, and some rows have none.

few	TRBV7-2	TRBD2	TRBJ2-7	CASSPSGGLSYEQYF	TGTGCCAGCAGCCCCTCGGGGGGACTAAGCTACGAGCAGTACTTC
many	TRBV27	TRBD1	TRBJ2-3	CASSFTGTGLTDTQYF	TGTGCCAGCAGTTTCACCGGGACAGGGTTAACAGATACGCAGTATTTT
many	TRBV27	NA	TRBJ1-5	CASSLEGVGNQPQHF	TGTGCCAGCAGTTTAGAGGGTGTAGGAAATCAGCCCCAGCATTTT
NA	TRBV6-4	NA	TRBJ2-1	CASSGEAGYNEQFF	TGTGCCAGCTCTGGGGAGGCTGGCTACAATGAGCAGTTCTTC
few	TRBV28	NA	TRBJ1-2	CASSLTVYGYTF	TGTGCCAGCAGTTTGACAGTCTATGGCTACACCTTC
NA	TRBV7-6	TRBD2	TRBJ2-3	CASSPTAGGPDTQYF	TGTGCCAGCAGCCCTACAGCGGGAGGGCCAGATACGCAGTATTTT
NA	TRBV3-1	TRBD1	TRBJ1-1	CASSQGQYTEAFF	TGTGCCAGCAGCCAGGGACAGTACACTGAAGCTTTCTTT
few	TRBV29-1	TRBD1	TRBJ2-5	CSARRDRGETQYF	TGCAGCGCTCGCCGGGACAGGGGAGAGACCCAGTACTTC
many	TRBV29-1	TRBD2	TRBJ2-7	CSVPTSGSSYEQYF	TGCAGCGTACCGACTAGCGGGAGCTCCTACGAGCAGTACTTC
many	TRBV2	TRBD2	TRBJ2-1	CASSRGTSWDEQFF	TGTGCCAGCAGCCGTGGGACTAGCTGGGATGAGCAGTTCTTC
few	TRBV28	TRBD2	TRBJ2-7	CASSFRLAGGREQYF	TGTGCCAGCAGTTTCCGACTAGCGGGAGGACGCGAGCAGTACTTC
NA	TRBV25-1	NA	TRBJ2-7	CASSAGQEQYF	TGTGCCAGCAGTGCCGGGCAAGAGCAGTACTTC
few	TRBV10-3	NA	TRBJ2-7	CAISGKHQGYEQYF	TGTGCCATCAGTGGGAAGCATCAGGGGTACGAGCAGTACTTC
many	TRBV12-3/TRBV12-4	TRBD1	TRBJ1-1	CASSRTTGMNTEAFF	TGTGCCAGCAGTCGCACGACAGGGATGAACACTGAAGCTTTCTTT
many	TRBV29-1	NA	TRBJ2-5	CSVGLGRIQETQYF	TGCAGCGTTGGTCTGGGACGGATCCAAGAGACCCAGTACTTC
many	TRBV6-2/TRBV6-3	NA	TRBJ1-1	CASREGVTEAFF	TGTGCCAGCAGGGAAGGGGTCACTGAAGCTTTCTTT
NA	TRBV4-1	TRBD2	TRBJ2-6	CASSQVGGTSGANILTF	TGCGCCAGCAGCCAAGTGGGGGGGACCTCTGGGGCCAACATCCTGACTTTC
few	TRBV28	TRBD2	TRBJ2-7	CASSASGGPYEQYF	TGTGCCAGCAGTGCGTCGGGAGGTCCCTACGAGCAGTACTTC
few	TRBV7-2	NA	TRBJ1-5	CASSLAGTLDQPQHF	TGTGCCAGCAGCCTGGCCGGGACCTTAGATCAGCCCCAGCATTTT
many	TRBV29-1	TRBD2	TRBJ2-2	CSAPSGGDTGELFF	TGCAGCGCGCCTAGCGGGGGGGACACCGGGGAGCTGTTTTTT
many	TRBV12-3/TRBV12-4	TRBD1	TRBJ1-2	CASRRDSSRGYTF	TGTGCCAGCAGAAGGGACAGTAGTCGTGGCTACACCTTC
many	TRBV9	NA	TRBJ2-3	CASSVVPSSTDTQYF	TGTGCCAGCAGCGTAGTCCCCTCTAGCACAGATACGCAGTATTTT
few	TRBV25-1	NA	TRBJ2-3	CASSEDLGTQYF	TGTGCCAGCAGTGAAGATCTTGGGACGCAGTATTTT
few	TRBV7-6	NA	TRBJ2-1	CASSSLTLSPGRAGYNEQFF	TGTGCCAGCAGCTCTCTAACCCTCTCCCCGGGTAGAGCGGGTTACAATGAGCAGTTCTTC
many	TRBV3-1	TRBD2	TRBJ2-1	CASSPRTSLDEQFF	TGTGCCAGCAGCCCCCGGACTAGCCTAGACGAGCAGTTCTTC
NA	TRBV2	NA	TRBJ1-4	CASRSDATGNEKLFF	TGTGCCAGCAGGAGCGACGCGACCGGCAATGAAAAACTGTTTTTT
NA	TRBV19	TRBD2	TRBJ2-7	CASKGTSGSYEQYF	TGTGCCAGTAAGGGGACTAGCGGGAGCTACGAGCAGTACTTC
few	TRBV6-1	NA	TRBJ2-7	CASGSGGTGSNEQYF	TGTGCCAGCGGGTCGGGGGGGACAGGGAGCAACGAGCAGTACTTC
few	TRBV10-2	TRBD2	TRBJ2-5	CASKLGLAGGGEETQYF	TGCGCCAGCAAACTTGGGCTAGCGGGAGGAGGGGAAGAGACCCAGTACTTC
many	TRBV2	TRBD1	TRBJ2-6	CASSEVWTGALSGANVLTF	TGTGCCAGCAGTGAAGTCTGGACAGGGGCCCTCTCTGGGGCCAACGTCCTGACTTTC
few	TRBV6-1	TRBD2	TRBJ2-1	CASRSSGGLYNEQFF	TGTGCCAGCAGGTCTAGCGGGGGGCTCTACAATGAGCAGTTCTTC
many	TRBV6-5	NA	TRBJ2-7	CASSSTSEQYF	TGTGCCAGCAGTTCCACATCCGAGCAGTACTTC
NA	TRBV15	NA	TRBJ1-1	CATSRDSLNTEAFF	TGTGCCACCAGCAGAGACAGTTTAAACACTGAAGCTTTCTTT
many	TRBV12-3/TRBV12-4	NA	TRBJ2-7	CASSFRSYEQYF	TGTGCCAGCAGTTTTAGGTCCTACGAGCAGTACTTC
NA	TRBV29-1	TRBD2	TRBJ2-1	CTLGSGVVNEQFF	TGCACCCTGGGGAGCGGGGTGGTCAATGAGCAGTTCTTC
NA	TRBV12-3/TRBV12-4	TRBD2	TRBJ2-4	CASSPGTSGAGIKNIQYF	TGTGCCAGCAGTCCAGGGACTAGCGGGGCCGGGATCAAAAACATTCAGTACTTC
many	TRBV24-1	TRBD2	TRBJ2-1	CATSERRLAPNEQFF	TGTGCCACCAGTGAACGACGACTAGCTCCCAATGAGCAGTTCTTC
NA	TRBV7-7	TRBD2	TRBJ2-7	CASSIGLAPYEQYF	TGTGCCAGCAGCATTGGACTAGCGCCCTACGAGCAGTACTTC
NA	TRBV12-3/TRBV12-4	NA	TRBJ1-1	CASCRADEAFF	TGTGCCAGTTGTAGGGCGGATGAAGCTTTCTTT